The 4 T cell receptor beta chains below were found in one sample sequenced in a study of blood T cell repertoires in COVID-19. TCRdb keeps only in-frame clones here, not all; method: immunoSEQ multiplex PCR. The sample gives roughly 330,000 clones, approximately 87% of which show up once; about 5% is in the top ten. The sample taken for sequencing was PBMCs or T cells enriched from blood (not recorded which). All receptors derive from a woman between 25 and 40 years old who had recovered from COVID-19.

This clone was detected only a few times. This sequence joins TRBV4-2 and TRBJ1-2, with a tentative D call TRBD1 (6 bases). V lost 1 base, J lost 10 bases, and 10 bases lay in between. Germline V gene sequence: CDR1 LGHNA, CDR2 YNFKEQ. This CDR3 region has 12 residues. CDR3 sequence reads: CASSQGTVLYTF. The CDR3, as DNA: TGTGCCAGCAGCCAAGGGACAGTCCTCTACACCTTC.

J is TRBJ1-2 and V is TRBV5-4; D unclear. Looked up from germline, CDR1 is SGHNT and CDR2 is YYREEE (reference sequence). The germline V and J ends were trimmed by 4 bases and 4 bases, with 11 bases remaining between them. This CDR3 contains 13 residues. The CDR3 nucleotides read TGTGCCAGCAGCGACGGAGGCCGCTATGGCTACACCTTC. Its protein product is CASSDGGRYGYTF.

The rearrangement joins TRBV6-5 to TRBJ1-5; D possibly corresponds to TRBD1 (5 bases). The germline V gene has CDR1 MNHEY and CDR2 SVGAGI. The V end lost 2 bases, the J end lost 4 bases, and 6 bases lay between the germline ends. The CDR3 is made up of 13 amino acids. The CDR3 spells CASSYRGNQPQHF. CDR3 nucleotides: TGTGCCAGCAGTTACCGGGGGAATCAGCCCCAGCATTTT.

The genes are TRBV11-2 and TRBJ1-4; D is undetermined. Trimming took 0 bases from V and 8 from J, leaving 13 bases between them. CDR3 size: 15 residues. Germline V CDR1 and CDR2: SGHAT, FQNNGV. Here the CDR3 reads CASSLERVAGEKLFF. DNA of the CDR3: TGTGCCAGCAGCTTAGAGCGGGTAGCCGGCGAAAAACTGTTTTTT.